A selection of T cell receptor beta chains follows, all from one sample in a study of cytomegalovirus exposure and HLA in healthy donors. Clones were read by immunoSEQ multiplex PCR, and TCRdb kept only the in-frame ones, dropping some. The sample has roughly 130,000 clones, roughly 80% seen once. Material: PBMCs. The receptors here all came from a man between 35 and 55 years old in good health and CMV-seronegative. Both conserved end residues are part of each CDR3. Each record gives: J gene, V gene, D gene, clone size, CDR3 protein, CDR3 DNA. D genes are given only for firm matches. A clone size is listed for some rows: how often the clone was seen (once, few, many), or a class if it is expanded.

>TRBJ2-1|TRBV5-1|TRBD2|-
CASSWTSGRARNEQFF
TGCGCCAGCAGCTGGACTAGCGGGAGGGCCAGGAATGAGCAGTTCTTC
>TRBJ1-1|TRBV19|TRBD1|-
CASSQQGVSTEAFF
TGTGCCAGTAGTCAACAGGGGGTAAGCACTGAAGCTTTCTTT
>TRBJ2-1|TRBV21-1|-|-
CASSKALDTNNEQFF
TGTGCCAGCAGCAAAGCATTGGACACTAACAATGAGCAGTTCTTC
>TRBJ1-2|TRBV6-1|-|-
CASRQETHYGYTF
TGTGCCAGCCGACAGGAAACCCACTATGGCTACACCTTC
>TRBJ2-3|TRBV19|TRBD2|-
CASSILAGYTDTQYF
TGTGCCAGTAGTATTTTAGCGGGATACACAGATACGCAGTATTTT
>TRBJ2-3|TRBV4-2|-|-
CASSQEGGTSDTDTQYF
TGTGCCAGCAGCCAAGAAGGCGGCACATCCGACACAGATACGCAGTATTTT
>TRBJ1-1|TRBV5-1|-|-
CASSLQGYMNTEAFF
TGCGCCAGCAGCTTACAGGGATACATGAACACTGAAGCTTTCTTT
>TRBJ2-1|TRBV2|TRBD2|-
CASRASGGERYNEQFF
TGTGCCAGCAGGGCCTCGGGGGGGGAGAGGTACAATGAGCAGTTCTTC
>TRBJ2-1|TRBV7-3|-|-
CASSPGGGTYNEQFF
TGTGCCAGCAGCCCCGGTGGGGGCACATACAATGAGCAGTTCTTC
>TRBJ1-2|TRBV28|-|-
CASSLSPQVPNYGYTF
TGTGCCAGCAGTTTAAGCCCGCAGGTGCCTAACTATGGCTACACCTTC
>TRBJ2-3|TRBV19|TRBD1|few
CASSSTDRGRGSTDTQYF
TGTGCCAGTAGTTCCACGGACAGGGGGCGCGGTAGCACAGATACGCAGTATTTT
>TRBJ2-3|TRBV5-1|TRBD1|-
CASSWGQGESGDTQYF
TGCGCCAGCAGCTGGGGACAGGGAGAATCGGGGGATACGCAGTATTTT
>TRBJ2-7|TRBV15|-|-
CATSREDMVSYEQYF
TGTGCCACCAGCAGAGAAGACATGGTCTCCTACGAGCAGTACTTC
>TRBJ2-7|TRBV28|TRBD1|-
CASSLYGTGSSYEQYF
TGTGCCAGCAGTTTATATGGGACAGGGAGCTCCTACGAGCAGTACTTC
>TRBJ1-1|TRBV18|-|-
CASSPGGGEAFF
TGTGCCAGCTCACCAGGGGGCGGTGAAGCTTTCTTT
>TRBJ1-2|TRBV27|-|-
CASRTTGTTYGYTF
TGTGCCAGCAGGACGACGGGTACCACATATGGCTACACCTTC
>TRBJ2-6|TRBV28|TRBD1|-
CASSGPTGALSGANVLTF
TGTGCCAGCAGTGGTCCGACAGGGGCCCTCTCTGGGGCCAACGTCCTGACTTTC
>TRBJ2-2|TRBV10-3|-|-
CAISEWGTTNTGELFF
TGTGCCATCAGTGAGTGGGGGACAACGAACACCGGGGAGCTGTTTTTT
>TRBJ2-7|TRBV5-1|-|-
CASSLLEGGTYEQYF
TGCGCCAGCAGCTTGTTGGAGGGTGGTACCTACGAGCAGTACTTC
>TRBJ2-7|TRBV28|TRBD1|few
CASSPATGQGIYEQYF
TGTGCCAGCAGTCCTGCCACGGGACAGGGCATCTACGAGCAGTACTTC
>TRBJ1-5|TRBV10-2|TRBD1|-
CASSLGGRGDQPQHF
TGCGCCAGCAGTCTAGGGGGCAGGGGGGATCAGCCCCAGCATTTT
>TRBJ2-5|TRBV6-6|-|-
CASSETGMMTQYF
TGTGCCAGCAGTGAGACAGGCATGATGACCCAGTACTTC
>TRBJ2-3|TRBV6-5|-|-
CASSYNGGGDTQYF
TGTGCCAGCAGTTACAACGGGGGAGGAGATACGCAGTATTTT
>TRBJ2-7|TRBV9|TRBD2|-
CASSVGLAGAPSYEQYF
TGTGCCAGCAGCGTAGGCCTAGCGGGAGCCCCCTCCTACGAGCAGTACTTC
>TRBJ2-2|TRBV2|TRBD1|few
CASNGQGRNTGELFF
TGTGCCAGCAATGGACAGGGGCGGAACACCGGGGAGCTGTTTTTT
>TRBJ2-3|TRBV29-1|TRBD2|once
CSVGLTGTSGRAYPTDTQYF
TGCAGCGTTGGATTAACCGGGACTAGCGGGAGGGCCTATCCCACAGATACGCAGTATTTT
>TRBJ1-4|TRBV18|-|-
CASSPGGNEKLFF
TGTGCCAGCTCACCCGGAGGTAATGAAAAACTGTTTTTT
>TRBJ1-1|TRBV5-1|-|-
CASSLTLGAPTEAFF
TGCGCCAGCAGCTTAACTTTAGGGGCTCCGACTGAAGCTTTCTTT
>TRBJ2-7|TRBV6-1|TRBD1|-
CASGQGLYEQYF
TGTGCCAGCGGACAGGGCCTCTACGAGCAGTACTTC
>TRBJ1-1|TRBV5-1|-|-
CASSPGGGSTEAFF
TGCGCCAGCAGCCCGGGGGGAGGGAGCACTGAAGCTTTCTTT
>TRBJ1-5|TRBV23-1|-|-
CASSRLQPQHF
TGCGCCAGCAGTCGTCTTCAGCCCCAGCATTTT
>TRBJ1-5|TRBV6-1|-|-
CASSETWSQPQHF
TGTGCCAGCAGTGAAACGTGGAGTCAGCCCCAGCATTTT
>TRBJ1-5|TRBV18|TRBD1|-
CASSPRGQGGGQPQHF
TGTGCCAGCTCACCACGTGGACAGGGGGGAGGTCAGCCCCAGCATTTT
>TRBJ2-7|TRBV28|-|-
CASRASYEQYF
TGTGCCAGCAGGGCCAGCTACGAGCAGTACTTC
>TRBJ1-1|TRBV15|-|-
CATSRGANLNTEAFF
TGTGCCACCAGCAGAGGGGCGAACCTGAACACTGAAGCTTTCTTT
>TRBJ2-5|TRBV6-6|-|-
CASSIRRVQETQYF
TGTGCCAGCAGTATTAGACGGGTACAAGAGACCCAGTACTTC
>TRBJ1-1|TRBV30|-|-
CASVQEGIGNTEAFF
TGTGCCTCGGTACAGGAGGGGATAGGGAACACTGAAGCTTTCTTT
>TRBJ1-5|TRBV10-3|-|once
CATVQGLSNQPQHF
TGTGCCACCGTCCAGGGGCTGAGCAATCAGCCCCAGCATTTT
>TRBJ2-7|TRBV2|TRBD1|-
CASSRTGTAAYEQYF
TGTGCCAGCAGTCGGACCGGGACAGCAGCCTACGAGCAGTACTTC
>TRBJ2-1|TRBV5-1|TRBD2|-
CASSLGTSGDYNEQFF
TGCGCCAGCAGCTTAGGGACTAGCGGGGACTACAATGAGCAGTTCTTC